This TCR beta chain comes out of a study of cytomegalovirus exposure and HLA in healthy donors. General study findings and limits: Earlier analysis found most TCR beta V segments productive about 87% or about 30% of the time. For TCR beta chains, V- and J-gene trimming was later linked to a missense DCLRE1C variant.

The study ran its PCR with 60 Vbeta and 13 Jbeta primers. The method was immunoSEQ multiplex PCR; TCRdb's version includes in-frame clones alone and lacks a portion of them. The top ten clones hold approximately 2.1% of a sample with approximately 210,000 clones, 77% of them seen once. As regards this clone: Its antigen remains unidentified.

The CDR3 totals 15 residues. V dropped 3 bases and J dropped 8; count of bases not matched to a gene: 11. Germline assignment: CDR1 SGHRS and CDR2 YFSETQ. Sequencing input: PBMCs. The clonotype comes from a woman aged 25 to 39 in good health and CMV-seropositive. The genes are TRBV5-1 and TRBJ1-2, with 9 bases aligning to TRBD1. CDR3 amino acids: CASSYDPGTGLGYTF. In DNA, the CDR3 is TGCGCCAGCAGCTATGACCCCGGGACAGGGTTAGGCTACACCTTC.